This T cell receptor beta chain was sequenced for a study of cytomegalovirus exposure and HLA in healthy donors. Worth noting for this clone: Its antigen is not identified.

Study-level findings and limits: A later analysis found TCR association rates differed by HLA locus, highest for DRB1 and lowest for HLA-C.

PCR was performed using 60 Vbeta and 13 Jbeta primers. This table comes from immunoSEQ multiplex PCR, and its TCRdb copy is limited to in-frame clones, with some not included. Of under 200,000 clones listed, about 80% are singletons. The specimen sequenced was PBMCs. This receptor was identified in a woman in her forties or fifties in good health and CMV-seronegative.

DNA of the CDR3: TGTGCCAGCTCACCTTGGGGCGGTGAAGAGACCCAGTACTTC. It yields the protein CASSPWGGEETQYF. The chain combines TRBV18 with TRBJ2-5, with D possibly matching TRBD1 (5 bases). The CDR3 loop spans 14 amino acids. Germline V gives CDR1 KGHSH, CDR2 LQKENI. Trimming removed 3 bases from V and 3 bases from J, with 11 bases in between.